Detailed here is one T cell receptor beta chain. Its specificity is unknown. The CDR3 loop spans 18 amino acids. Trimming removed 4 bases at V and 2 bases at J, with 21 bases between. The V gene's germline CDR1 is LGHNA and CDR2 YSLEER. Libraries were prepared by immunoSEQ multiplex PCR; TCRdb keeps only in-frame clonotypes and omits some of them. Of roughly 150,000 clones in the sample, around 93% are singletons; the top ten hold about 6.7%. The entry originates in a study of T cell responses to AZD1222 COVID-19 vaccine. Findings of the study overall: Mapped onto spike, vaccine-associated CD4 TCRs spanned it and were dominant at 160-218 and 743-854.

Combined were second doses at about 4 or about 12 weeks. Sample: peripheral blood, taken 28 days after the second AZD1222 dose. The chain has TRBV4-3 and TRBJ2-1, with D tentatively TRBD1 or TRBD2 (5 bases each). The TCR was taken from an adult who received the AZD1222 COVID-19 vaccine. The DNA for the CDR3 is TGCGCCAGCAGCCCCACTCGGGACCGGGTTAGCCCCTACAATGAGCAGTTCTTC. It is translated as CASSPTRDRVSPYNEQFF.